These 25 T cell receptor beta chains originate from one sample sequenced in a study of T cell responses to AZD1222 COVID-19 vaccine. Libraries were prepared by immunoSEQ multiplex PCR; TCRdb keeps only in-frame clonotypes and omits some of them. The table shows tens of thousands of clones, with 85% to 90% occurring only once. The source was peripheral blood, collected on day 0 of AZD1222 vaccination. The receptors here all came from an adult in good health.

The chain recombines TRBV4-1 with TRBJ1-6; D is possibly TRBD1 (6 bases). This CDR3 has 16 residues. CDR1 is MGHRA and CDR2 is YSYEKL in the germline V gene. Trimming removed 0 bases from V and 6 bases from J, with 12 bases in between. The CDR3 nucleotides read TGCGCCAGCAGCCAAGATAGGGGACAAGTTAATTCACCCCTCCACTTT. This codes for CASSQDRGQVNSPLHF.

The chain is built from TRBV18 and TRBJ2-5; D is ambiguous. CDR1 is KGHSH and CDR2 is LQKENI in the germline V gene. V lost 1 base, J lost 4 bases, and 10 bases lay in between. This CDR3 has 14 amino acids. This CDR3 is CASSPQGSSETQYF. The CDR3 bases are TGTGCCAGCTCACCACAGGGCAGTTCAGAGACCCAGTACTTC. Looking up the rest from reference TRBV18 and TRBJ2-5 gives the full variable domain: NAGVMQNPRHLVRRRGQEARLRCSPMKGHSHVYWYRQLPEEGLKFMVYLQKENIIDESGMPKERFSAEFPKEGPSILRIQQVVRGDSAAYFCASSPQGSSETQYFGPGTRLLVL.

The chain is built from TRBV6-1 and TRBJ1-2; 7 bases are a match to TRBD1. The CDR3 covers 13 residues. Germline CDR1 MNHNS, CDR2 SASEGT. Losses at the gene ends were 1 base for V and 8 bases for J; bases not matched to a gene: 4. CDR3 nucleotide sequence: TGTGCCAGCAGTGAAGTACAGGGGCGAGGCTACACCTTC. It yields the protein CASSEVQGRGYTF.

The J gene is TRBJ2-6, the V gene TRBV7-8; D unclear. The germline V gene has CDR1 SGHVS and CDR2 FQNEAQ. Trimming left V 1 base short and J 0 bases short, with 7 bases between. The CDR3 sequence is 16 residues long. The CDR3 here is CASSLGSSSGANVLTF. The DNA of the CDR3 is TGTGCCAGCAGCTTAGGGTCCAGCTCTGGGGCCAACGTCCTGACTTTC.

The chain employs TRBV5-4 and TRBJ2-2; D gene ambiguous. This CDR3 contains 14 residues. CDR1 and CDR2 (germline): SGHNT, YYREEE (reference sequence). The V and J ends lost 4 bases and 3 bases respectively, with 10 bases between them. CDR3 amino acids: CASSPWTDTGELFF. The CDR3 coding sequence is TGTGCCAGCAGCCCGTGGACGGACACCGGGGAGCTGTTTTTT. Based on the CDR3 plus reference TRBV5-4 and TRBJ2-2, the full variable domain is ETGVTQSPTHLIKTRGQQVTLRCSSQSGHNTVSWYQQALGQGPQFIFQYYREEENGRGNFPPRFSGLQFPNYSSELNVNALELDDSALYLCASSPWTDTGELFFGEGSRLTVL.

The chain links TRBV3-1 (or the pseudogene TRBV3-2) to TRBJ1-1; D remains ambiguous. The germline V gene encodes CDR1 LGHDT and CDR2 YNNKEL (reference sequence). Trimming removed 0 bases from V and 11 bases from J, with 16 bases in between. The CDR3 extends over 14 amino acids. As DNA, the CDR3 is TGTGCCAGCAGCCAAGATCTTGGGGATCGACGCGCTTTCTTT. It translates to CASSQDLGDRRAFF.

The chain carries TRBV5-5 and TRBJ1-1; 8 positions agree with TRBD1. This CDR3 is 16 amino acids long. J was trimmed by 4 bases and V by 5 bases; bases with no gene match: 13. Germline-derived CDR1 and CDR2 are SGHKS and YYEKEE (reference sequence). CDR3 DNA: TGTGCCAGCAGATCAGGGGCAGGGGGCGAATTCACTGAAGCTTTCTTT. Translating gives CASRSGAGGEFTEAFF.

The chain combines TRBV7-9 with TRBJ2-4, with 8 positions matching TRBD1. CDR1 and CDR2 from the germline V gene are SEHNR and FQNEAQ (reference sequence). V shed 5 bases, J shed 3 bases, and the junction held 6 bases outside the gene matches. The CDR3 length is 15 residues. This CDR3 reads CASSTQGAGKNIQYF. The CDR3 coding sequence is TGTGCCAGCAGCACCCAGGGGGCCGGCAAAAACATTCAGTACTTC.

This clone was observed a handful of times. The chain has TRBV7-8 and TRBJ1-5; the D is unclear. Trimming stripped 5 bases from V and 1 base from J, with 9 bases between. Germline values: CDR1 SGHVS, CDR2 FQNEAQ. CDR3 length equals 14 residues. CDR3 loop: CASSPGFSNQPQHF. The CDR3 region has the DNA TGTGCCAGCAGCCCAGGATTCAGCAATCAGCCCCAGCATTTT.

The sample holds one count of this clone. The J gene is TRBJ1-4, the V gene TRBV6-1; 7 bases align to TRBD1. Per the germline V gene, CDR1 is MNHNS and CDR2 is SASEGT. J gave up 9 bases and V 2 bases, and 9 bases lay outside the gene matches. This CDR3 spans 15 amino acids. The CDR3 coding sequence is TGTGCCAGCAGTGAACAGGAGACAGGGAGTAAAAAACTGTTTTTT. Translated: CASSEQETGSKKLFF.

The chain has TRBV28 and TRBJ1-2, with 9 bases fitting TRBD1. CDR3 length equals 14 residues. The V segment lost 6 bases and the J segment 4 bases; nucleotides outside the gene matches: 6. CDR1 and CDR2 from the germline V gene are MDHEN and SYDVKM. CDR3: CASRILGQGYGYTF. Written as DNA, the CDR3 is TGTGCCAGCAGGATATTGGGACAGGGCTATGGCTACACCTTC.

The chain uses TRBV7-2 and TRBJ1-5; D is possibly TRBD1 (6 bases). Trimming removed 5 bases from V and 5 bases from J, with 16 bases in between. This CDR3 is 15 amino acids long. Germline V CDR1 and CDR2: SGHTA, FQGNSA. The CDR3 DNA reads TGTGCCAGCAGCCTGGATGATTGGACAGATCAGCCCCAGCATTTT. Its protein product is CASSLDDWTDQPQHF.

This clone was detected once. The rearrangement links TRBV7-8 to TRBJ2-7, with 7 nucleotides matching TRBD1. Germline V lookup: CDR1 SGHVS, CDR2 FQNEAQ. V was pared by 4 bases and J by 2 bases, with 8 bases of the junction left unmatched. The CDR3 has 15 residues. The CDR3 sequence: CASSSSSGTAYEQYF. In DNA, the CDR3 is TGTGCCAGCAGCTCTAGTTCCGGGACAGCCTACGAGCAGTACTTC.

This chain joins TRBV2 and TRBJ2-1, with D maybe TRBD2 (5 bases). Germline-derived CDR1 and CDR2 are SNHLY and FYNNEI. The CDR3 totals 16 residues. V was trimmed by 3 bases and J by 6 bases, leaving 18 bases between them. The CDR3 protein is CASSDRSWTSLNEQFF. CDR3 DNA sequence: TGTGCCAGCAGTGACAGATCTTGGACTTCCCTCAATGAGCAGTTCTTC.

The chain joins TRBV30 to TRBJ2-3; 7 bases are a match to TRBD1. Germline CDR1 and CDR2: GTSNPN and SVGIG (reference sequence). This CDR3 spans 15 amino acids. J gave up 2 bases and V 2 bases, and 7 bases lay outside the gene matches. Written as DNA, the CDR3 is TGTGCCTGGAGTCCCAAAGGGACAGACACAGATACGCAGTATTTT. It translates to CAWSPKGTDTDTQYF.

The gene calls are TRBV12-3 or TRBV12-4 and TRBJ1-2; 7 nucleotides align to TRBD1. Trimming at V came to 8 bases and at J to 4 bases, leaving 7 bases not matched to a gene. This CDR3 comprises 13 residues. CDR3 in amino acids: CASGTVMGYGYTF. CDR3 nucleotides: TGTGCCAGCGGGACAGTAATGGGCTATGGCTACACCTTC.

The chain links TRBV6-1 to TRBJ1-1; D ambiguous. The CDR3 covers 15 residues. Germline assignment: CDR1 MNHNS and CDR2 SASEGT. V lost 2 bases to trimming and J lost 1 base, with 11 bases between them. The CDR3 region is CASSELLQENTEAFF. Here the CDR3 DNA reads TGTGCCAGCAGTGAACTTCTACAAGAGAACACTGAAGCTTTCTTT.

V is TRBV28 and J is TRBJ2-7, with TRBD1 matching over 7 bases. The CDR3 runs 17 residues. V lost 4 bases and J lost 5; bases outside the gene matches: 17. Germline CDR1 MDHEN, CDR2 SYDVKM. As DNA, the CDR3 is TGTGCCAGCAGTTCACACCCCCCCCGCACAGGGGACGACGAGCAGTACTTC. Translating it yields CASSSHPPRTGDDEQYF.

This clone was recorded once. The chain has TRBV4-2 and TRBJ1-4; TRBD1 is a possible D gene (5 bases). The germline V and J ends were trimmed by 1 base and 8 bases, with 14 bases remaining between them. Germline V lookup: CDR1 LGHNA, CDR2 YNFKEQ. The CDR3 totals 15 residues. CDR3 amino acids: CASSQVQGGSEKLFF. The CDR3 DNA reads as TGTGCCAGCAGCCAAGTTCAGGGCGGCAGCGAAAAACTGTTTTTT.

J is TRBJ1-6 and V is TRBV30; 10 bases are a match to TRBD1. This CDR3 spans 15 amino acids. Germline CDR1 is GTSNPN and CDR2 is SVGIG (reference sequence). V lost 1 base and J lost 9; bases outside the gene matches: 6. The CDR3 spells CAWSATGGRFSPLHF. The CDR3 nucleotides are TGTGCCTGGAGTGCGACAGGGGGCAGATTTTCACCCCTCCACTTT.

The gene calls are TRBV12-3 or TRBV12-4 and TRBJ2-1, with D uncertain. The CDR3 contains 13 residues. Trimming left V 5 bases short and J 9 bases short, with 14 bases between. CDR3 region: CASSGTEIGEQFF. The DNA of the CDR3 is TGTGCCAGCAGTGGTACTGAGATCGGTGAGCAGTTCTTC.

This chain uses TRBV19 with TRBJ2-3; 10 bases agree with TRBD1. CDR3 length: 16 residues. J gave up 0 bases and V 6 bases, and 6 bases lay outside the gene matches. Germline V gene sequence: CDR1 LNHDA, CDR2 SQIVND (reference sequence). The CDR3 DNA reads as TGTGCCAGTAGCCGGGGACAGGGGTATAGCACAGATACGCAGTATTTT. This sequence encodes CASSRGQGYSTDTQYF. The variable domain in full, with the rest retrieved from reference TRBV19 and TRBJ2-3, is DGGITQSPKYLFRKEGQNVTLSCEQNLNHDAMYWYRQDPGQGLRLIYYSQIVNDFQKGDIAEGYSVSREKKESFPLTVTSAQKNPTAFYLCASSRGQGYSTDTQYFGPGTRLTVL.

The V gene is TRBV7-2, the J gene TRBJ2-1; D not resolved. Germline V CDR1 and CDR2: SGHTA, FQGNSA. The CDR3 is made up of 12 amino acids. V was trimmed by 6 bases and J by 10 bases, leaving 13 bases between them. Written as DNA, the CDR3 is TGTGCCAGCAGTTTGGGGATTTTAGAGCAGTTCTTC. It is translated as CASSLGILEQFF. The whole variable domain, remainder taken from reference TRBV7-2 and TRBJ2-1, is GAGVSQSPSNKVTEKGKDVELRCDPISGHTALYWYRQSLGQGLEFLIYFQGNSAPDKSGLPSDRFSAERTGGSVSTLTIQRTQQEDSAVYLCASSLGILEQFFGPGTRLTVL.

The chain is built from TRBV5-1 and TRBJ1-1, with D possibly matching TRBD1 (5 bases). The V end was cut by 7 bases, the J end by 5 bases, with 18 bases between. Germline V gene sequence: CDR1 SGHRS, CDR2 YFSETQ. The CDR3 has 14 amino acids. CDR3 nucleotide sequence: TGCGCCAGCTCCGAGGAGCAGGGTAGGACTGAAGCTTTCTTT. This sequence encodes CASSEEQGRTEAFF.

This chain connects TRBV9 to TRBJ1-3; D unresolved. In germline, CDR1 is SGDLS, CDR2 YYNGEE. Between the trimmed V and J ends, which lost 7 bases and 0 bases, there was a span of 11 bases. The length of the CDR3 is 14 residues. This chain's CDR3 is CASSGLHSGNTIYF. The CDR3 DNA reads as TGTGCCAGCTCCGGACTGCACTCTGGAAACACCATATATTTT.